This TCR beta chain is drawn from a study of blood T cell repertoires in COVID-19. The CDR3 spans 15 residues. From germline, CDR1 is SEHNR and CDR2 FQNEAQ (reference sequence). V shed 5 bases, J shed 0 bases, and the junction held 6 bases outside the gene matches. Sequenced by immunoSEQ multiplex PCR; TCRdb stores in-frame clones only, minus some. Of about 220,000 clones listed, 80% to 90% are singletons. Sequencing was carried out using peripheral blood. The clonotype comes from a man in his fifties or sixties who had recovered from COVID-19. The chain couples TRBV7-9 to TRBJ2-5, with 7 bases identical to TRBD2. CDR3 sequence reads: CASSEAGEYQETQYF. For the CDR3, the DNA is TGTGCCAGCAGCGAGGCGGGGGAGTACCAAGAGACCCAGTACTTC.